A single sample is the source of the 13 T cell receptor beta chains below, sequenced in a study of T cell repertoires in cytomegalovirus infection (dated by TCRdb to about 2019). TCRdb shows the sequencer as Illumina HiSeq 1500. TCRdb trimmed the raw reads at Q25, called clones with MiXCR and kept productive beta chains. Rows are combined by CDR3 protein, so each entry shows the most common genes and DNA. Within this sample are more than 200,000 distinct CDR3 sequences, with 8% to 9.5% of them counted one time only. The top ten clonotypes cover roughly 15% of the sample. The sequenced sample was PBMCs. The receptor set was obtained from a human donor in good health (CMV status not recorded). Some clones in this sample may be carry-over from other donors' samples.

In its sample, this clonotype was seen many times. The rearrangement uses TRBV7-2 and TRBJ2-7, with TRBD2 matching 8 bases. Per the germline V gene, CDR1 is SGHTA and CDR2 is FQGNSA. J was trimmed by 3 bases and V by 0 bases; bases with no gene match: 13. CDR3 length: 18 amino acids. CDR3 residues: CASSLADLAGTTFYEQYF. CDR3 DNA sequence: TGTGCCAGCAGCTTAGCCGACCTAGCGGGCACTACCTTCTACGAGCAGTACTTC.

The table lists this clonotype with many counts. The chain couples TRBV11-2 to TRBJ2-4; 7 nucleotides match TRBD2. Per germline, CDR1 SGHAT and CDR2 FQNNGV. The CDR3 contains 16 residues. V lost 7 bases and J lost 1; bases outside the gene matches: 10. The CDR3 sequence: CASTLSGGVAKNIQYF. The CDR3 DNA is TGTGCCAGCACCCTTTCGGGGGGTGTGGCCAAAAACATTCAGTACTTC.

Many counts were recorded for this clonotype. The DNA of the CDR3 is TGTGCCAGTAGCTCCTTAATGGGACAGGGTAGTCAGCCCCAGCATTTT. Translated, it gives CASSSLMGQGSQPQHF. The chain is built from TRBV19 and TRBJ1-5; 9 bases map to TRBD1. The CDR3 is 16 residues long. V lost 6 bases to trimming and J lost 6 bases; unmatched junction nucleotides: 12. Germline CDR1 reads LNHDA; CDR2 reads SQIVND (reference sequence).

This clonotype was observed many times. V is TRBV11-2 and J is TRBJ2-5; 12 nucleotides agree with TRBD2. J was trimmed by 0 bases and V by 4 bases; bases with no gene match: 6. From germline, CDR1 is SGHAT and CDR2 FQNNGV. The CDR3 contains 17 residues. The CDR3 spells CASSSGLAGPHQETQYF. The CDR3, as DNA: TGTGCCAGCAGCTCCGGACTAGCGGGACCACACCAAGAGACCCAGTACTTC. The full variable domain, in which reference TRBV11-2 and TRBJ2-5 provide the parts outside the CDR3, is EAGVAQSPRYKIIEKRQSVAFWCNPISGHATLYWYQQILGQGPKLLIQFQNNGVVDDSQLPKDRFSAERLKGVDSTLKIQPAKLEDSAVYLCASSSGLAGPHQETQYFGPGTRLLVL.

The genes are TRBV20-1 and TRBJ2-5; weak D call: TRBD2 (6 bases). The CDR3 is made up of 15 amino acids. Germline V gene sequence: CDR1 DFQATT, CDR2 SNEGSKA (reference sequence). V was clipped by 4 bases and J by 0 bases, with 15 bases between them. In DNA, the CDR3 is TGCAGTGCTATTCTGGGACTCCCGTACCAAGAGACCCAGTACTTC. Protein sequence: CSAILGLPYQETQYF.

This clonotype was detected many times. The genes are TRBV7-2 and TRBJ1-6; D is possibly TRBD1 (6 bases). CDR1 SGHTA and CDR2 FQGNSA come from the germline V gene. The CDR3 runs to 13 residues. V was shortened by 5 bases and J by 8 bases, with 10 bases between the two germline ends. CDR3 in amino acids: CASSRWTDSPLHF. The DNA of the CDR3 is TGTGCCAGCAGCCGTTGGACAGATTCACCCCTCCACTTT.

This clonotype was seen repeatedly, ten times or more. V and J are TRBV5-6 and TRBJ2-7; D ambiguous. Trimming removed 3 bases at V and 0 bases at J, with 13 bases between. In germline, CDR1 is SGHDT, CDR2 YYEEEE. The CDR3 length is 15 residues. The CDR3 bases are TGTGCCAGCAGCTCCCTCGGGCCTAGCTCCTACGAGCAGTACTTC. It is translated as CASSSLGPSSYEQYF. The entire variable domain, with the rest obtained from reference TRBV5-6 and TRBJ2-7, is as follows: DAGVTQSPTHLIKTRGQQVTLRCSPKSGHDTVSWYQQALGQGPQFIFQYYEEEERQRGNFPDRFSGHQFPNYSSELNVNALLLGDSALYLCASSSLGPSSYEQYFGPGTRLTVT.

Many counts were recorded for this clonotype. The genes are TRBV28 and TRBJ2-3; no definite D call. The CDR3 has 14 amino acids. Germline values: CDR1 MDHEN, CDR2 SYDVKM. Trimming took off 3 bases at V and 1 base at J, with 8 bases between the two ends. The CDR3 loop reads CASSFSEGTDTQYF. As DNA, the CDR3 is TGTGCCAGCAGTTTTTCCGAGGGCACAGATACGCAGTATTTT.

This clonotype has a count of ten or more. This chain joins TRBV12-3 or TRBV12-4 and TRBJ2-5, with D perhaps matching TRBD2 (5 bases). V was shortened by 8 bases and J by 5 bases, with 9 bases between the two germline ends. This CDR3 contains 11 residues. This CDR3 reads CASSRGETQYF. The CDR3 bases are TGTGCCAGCTCCAGAGGGGAGACCCAGTACTTC.

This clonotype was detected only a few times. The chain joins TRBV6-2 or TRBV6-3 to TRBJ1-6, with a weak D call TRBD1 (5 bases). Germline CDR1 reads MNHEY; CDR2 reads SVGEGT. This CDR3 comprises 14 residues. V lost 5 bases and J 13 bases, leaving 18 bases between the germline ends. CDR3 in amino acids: CASSQDRPRSPLHF. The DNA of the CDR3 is TGTGCCAGCAGTCAAGACAGACCAAGGAGTCCCCTCCACTTT.

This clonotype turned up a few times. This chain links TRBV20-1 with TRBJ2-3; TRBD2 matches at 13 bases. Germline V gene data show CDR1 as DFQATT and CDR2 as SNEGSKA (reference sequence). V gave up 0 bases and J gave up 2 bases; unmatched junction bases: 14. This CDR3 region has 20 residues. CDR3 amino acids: CSARDRRLAGGRIHTDTQYF. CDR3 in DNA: TGCAGTGCTAGAGATCGGAGACTAGCGGGGGGCCGGATCCACACAGATACGCAGTATTTT.

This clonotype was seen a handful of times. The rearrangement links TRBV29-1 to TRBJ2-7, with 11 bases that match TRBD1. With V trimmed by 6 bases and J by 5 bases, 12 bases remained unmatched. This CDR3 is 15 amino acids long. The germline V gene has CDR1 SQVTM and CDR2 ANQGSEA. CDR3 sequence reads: CSVVRTGGGRNEQYF. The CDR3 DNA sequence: TGCAGCGTCGTTAGGACAGGGGGCGGCAGGAACGAGCAGTACTTC.

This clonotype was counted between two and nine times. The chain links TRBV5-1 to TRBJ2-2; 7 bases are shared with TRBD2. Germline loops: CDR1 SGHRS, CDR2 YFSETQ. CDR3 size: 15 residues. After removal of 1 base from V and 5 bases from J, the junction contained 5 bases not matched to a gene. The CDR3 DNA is TGCGCCAGCAGCTTGAAACTAGCGTTTACCGGGGAGCTGTTTTTT. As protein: CASSLKLAFTGELFF.